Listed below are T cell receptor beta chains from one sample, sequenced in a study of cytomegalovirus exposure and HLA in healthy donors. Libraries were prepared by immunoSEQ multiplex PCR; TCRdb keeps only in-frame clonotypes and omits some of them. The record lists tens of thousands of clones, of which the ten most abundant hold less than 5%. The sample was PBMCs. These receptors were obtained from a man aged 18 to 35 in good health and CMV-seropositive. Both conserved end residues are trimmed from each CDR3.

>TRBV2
AISLRRGPGTEAF
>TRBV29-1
SVSRQGGGGYT
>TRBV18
ASSPKHSRSFSYEQY
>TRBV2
ASSEALRTGDEKLF
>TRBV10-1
ASSESQGRGQETQY
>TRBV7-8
ASSPTFAGYGYT
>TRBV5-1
ASSLGSRGTDSPLH
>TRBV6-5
ASSARGLGYEQY
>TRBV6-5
ASSPTGVGGYT
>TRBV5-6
ASSFGRGDYGYT
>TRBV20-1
SARRGYEQY
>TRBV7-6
ASSPINSYEQY
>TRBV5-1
ASSLRTSGYNEQF
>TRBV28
ASSLAGGVQTQY
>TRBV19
ASSADFNEQF
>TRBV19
ASSARHQDNEQF
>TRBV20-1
SAAQDQPQH
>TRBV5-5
ASSKPTGANYGYT
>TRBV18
ASSPRDNQPQH
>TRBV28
ASSPGQGTNEKLF
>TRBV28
ASSLQGRGYT
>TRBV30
AWSTQTGGYT
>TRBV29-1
SASRTSGGETQY
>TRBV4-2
ASSQGAGGYNSPLH
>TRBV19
ASSIDLEALIYEQY
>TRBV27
ASSSDTRTNTEAF
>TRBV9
ASSVTRNYGYT
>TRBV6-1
ASSEQVESPLH
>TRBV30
ACGQLNYGYT
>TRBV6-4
ASSARAGDTDTQY
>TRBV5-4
ASSLLQGAGDTQY
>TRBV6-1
ASEGQNYGYT
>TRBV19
ASIGTDREEQY
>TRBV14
ASSQPGQGPLRLF
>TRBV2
ASTGPFLHY
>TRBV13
ASSYGTSGRNYEQY
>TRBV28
ASSLETINEKLF
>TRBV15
ATRDSSSYEQY
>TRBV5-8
ASSLWDSIMNTEAF
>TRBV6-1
ASNGLGTGVTEAF
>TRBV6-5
ASSRDRDQPQH
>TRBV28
AIGQDRVRGEKLF
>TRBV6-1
ASSRTGTSTDTQY
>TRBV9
ASSVRAGLYNSPLH
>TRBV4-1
ASSQPLQGRGSPLH
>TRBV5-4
ASSSPTSGSYNEQF
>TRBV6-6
ASSPRGEKLF
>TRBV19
ASSQHPGGEGYEQY
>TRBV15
ATSSGFEGADTQY